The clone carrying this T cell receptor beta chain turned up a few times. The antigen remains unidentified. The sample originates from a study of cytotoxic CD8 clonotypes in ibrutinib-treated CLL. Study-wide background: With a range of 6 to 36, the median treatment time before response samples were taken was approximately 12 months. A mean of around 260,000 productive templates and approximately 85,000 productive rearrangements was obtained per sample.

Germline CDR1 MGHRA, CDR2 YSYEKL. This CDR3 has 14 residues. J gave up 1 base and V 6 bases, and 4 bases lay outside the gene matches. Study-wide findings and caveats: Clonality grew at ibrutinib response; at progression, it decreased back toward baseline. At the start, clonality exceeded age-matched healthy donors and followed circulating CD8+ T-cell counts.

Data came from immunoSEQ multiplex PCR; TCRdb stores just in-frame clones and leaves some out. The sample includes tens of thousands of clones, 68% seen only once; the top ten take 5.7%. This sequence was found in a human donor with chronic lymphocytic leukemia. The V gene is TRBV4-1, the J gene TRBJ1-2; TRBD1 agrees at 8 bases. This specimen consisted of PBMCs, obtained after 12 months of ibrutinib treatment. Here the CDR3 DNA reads TGCGCCAGCAGTTCCGACAGGGGTAACTATGGCTACACCTTC. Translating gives CASSSDRGNYGYTF.